The 21 T cell receptor beta chains below come from one sample, sequenced in a study of blood T cell repertoires in COVID-19. Assay used: immunoSEQ multiplex PCR; TCRdb lists only in-frame clones, some missing. This table holds about 220,000 clones, 84% found once. Sequencing input: peripheral blood. The source is a man aged 25-45 years with active or convalescent COVID-19.

The V call is TRBV28, the J call TRBJ2-7; 14 positions match TRBD2. Germline-derived CDR1 and CDR2 are MDHEN and SYDVKM. With 3 bases clipped from V and 3 bases from J, the junction kept 4 bases outside the gene matches. The CDR3 contains 16 residues. The chain's CDR3 is CASSFLGLAGGYEQYF. CDR3 DNA: TGTGCCAGCAGTTTCCTCGGACTAGCGGGAGGCTACGAGCAGTACTTC. The full variable domain, completed using reference TRBV28 and TRBJ2-7, is DVKVTQSSRYLVKRTGEKVFLECVQDMDHENMFWYRQDPGLGLRLIYFSYDVKMKEKGDIPEGYSVSREKKERFSLILESASTNQTSMYLCASSFLGLAGGYEQYFGPGTRLTVT.

This chain uses TRBV15 with TRBJ1-1; D gene unclear. The CDR3 consists of 14 residues. Germline CDR1 is LNHNV and CDR2 is YYDKDF (reference sequence). Trimming took 0 bases from V and 6 from J, leaving 11 bases between them. CDR3: CATSRDLVAAEAFF. The CDR3 nucleotides are TGTGCCACCAGCAGAGATCTAGTTGCAGCTGAAGCTTTCTTT. The whole variable domain, filled in from reference TRBV15 and TRBJ1-1, reads DAMVIQNPRYQVTQFGKPVTLSCSQTLNHNVMYWYQQKSSQAPKLLFHYYDKDFNNEADTPDNFQSRRPNTSFCFLDIRSPGLGDTAMYLCATSRDLVAAEAFFGQGTRLTVV.

The V and J genes are TRBV9 and TRBJ2-5, with a tentative D call TRBD1 (6 bases). The V gene's germline CDR1 is SGDLS and CDR2 YYNGEE. V lost 3 bases and J 5 bases, leaving 11 bases between the germline ends. This CDR3 is built from 13 residues. The CDR3 loop reads CASSATGMETQYF. CDR3 sequence (DNA): TGTGCCAGCAGCGCCACAGGGATGGAGACCCAGTACTTC. The full variable domain, rest sourced from reference TRBV9 and TRBJ2-5, is DSGVTQTPKHLITATGQRVTLRCSPRSGDLSVYWYQQSLDQGLQFLIQYYNGEERAKGNILERFSAQQFPDLHSELNLSSLELGDSALYFCASSATGMETQYFGPGTRLLVL.

The chain is built from TRBV13 and TRBJ2-1, with 10 bases lining up with TRBD2. The junction had 4 bases not matched to a gene; V was cut back by 3 bases and J by 2 bases. Germline assignment: CDR1 PRHDT and CDR2 FYEKMQ (reference sequence). The CDR3 runs to 16 residues. CDR3 nucleotide sequence: TGTGCCAGCAGCTTCAGTAGCGGGGGGCCCTACAATGAGCAGTTCTTC. Translated, it gives CASSFSSGGPYNEQFF. The full variable domain, in which reference TRBV13 and TRBJ2-1 provide the parts outside the CDR3, is AAGVIQSPRHLIKEKRETATLKCYPIPRHDTVYWYQQGPGQDPQFLISFYEKMQSDKGSIPDRFSAQQFSDYHSELNMSSLELGDSALYFCASSFSSGGPYNEQFFGPGTRLTVL.

The V gene is TRBV29-1, the J gene TRBJ1-1; possibly TRBD1 for D (5 bases). The CDR3 has 12 residues. From germline, CDR1 is SQVTM and CDR2 ANQGSEA. The ends were cut back, 7 bases at V and 1 base at J, with 10 bases in the middle. The CDR3 region has the DNA TGCAGCGCGGAGGGGTGGAACACTGAAGCTTTCTTT. This translates into CSAEGWNTEAFF. The full variable domain, completed using reference TRBV29-1 and TRBJ1-1, is SAVISQKPSRDICQRGTSLTIQCQVDSQVTMMFWYRQQPGQSLTLIATANQGSEATYESGFVIDKFPISRPNLTFSTLTVSNMSPEDSSIYLCSAEGWNTEAFFGQGTRLTVV.

The chain couples TRBV28 to TRBJ1-5; no clear D. V dropped 4 bases and J dropped 5 bases, with 15 bases sitting between them. Germline V lookup: CDR1 MDHEN, CDR2 SYDVKM. CDR3 length: 15 amino acids. DNA of the CDR3: TGTGCCAGCAGTTGGTACGGGGAAGCGGATCAGCCCCAGCATTTT. Protein sequence: CASSWYGEADQPQHF.

The chain has TRBV7-9 and TRBJ2-7; a weak D match, TRBD2 (6 bases). In germline, CDR1 is SEHNR, CDR2 FQNEAQ (reference sequence). The CDR3 is made up of 15 amino acids. V was cut by 1 base and J by 9 bases, with 19 bases left in between. Here the CDR3 reads CASSLDSSGGTAQYF. CDR3 nucleotide sequence: TGTGCCAGCAGCTTAGATTCTTCAGGAGGGACCGCGCAGTACTTC.

The chain uses TRBV6-2 or TRBV6-3 and TRBJ1-5; TRBD1 aligns across 9 bases. Trimming removed 6 bases from V and 7 bases from J; junction bases left unmatched: 13. CDR1 is MNHEY and CDR2 is SVGEGT in the germline V gene. The CDR3 is made up of 16 amino acids. The CDR3, as DNA: TGTGCCAGCAGCCCCACCGGGACAGGGATCATCCAGCCCCAGCATTTT. It translates to CASSPTGTGIIQPQHF.

This chain uses TRBV3-1 (or the pseudogene TRBV3-2) with TRBJ2-7; 7 nucleotides align to TRBD1. The CDR3 totals 15 residues. Germline loops: CDR1 LGHDT, CDR2 YNNKEL (reference sequence). Unmatched junction bases numbered 9, after V lost 3 bases and J lost 4 bases. The DNA of the CDR3 is TGTGCCAGCAGCCACTTGGGGACAGAGCTTTACGAGCAGTACTTC. Translation gives CASSHLGTELYEQYF.

Only a few counts were recorded for this clone. V and J are TRBV28 and TRBJ2-7; 8 nucleotides agree with TRBD1. The CDR3 totals 15 residues. Germline V lookup: CDR1 MDHEN, CDR2 SYDVKM. V lost 2 bases, J lost 7 bases, and 10 bases stayed unmatched. CDR3 coding DNA: TGTGCCAGCAGTTTAGATTGGACAGGGCTCTTGGAGCAGTACTTC. Its protein is CASSLDWTGLLEQYF.

This chain connects TRBV5-1 to TRBJ1-6; a weak D match, TRBD1 (5 bases). The germline V gene has CDR1 SGHRS and CDR2 YFSETQ. This CDR3 is built from 14 residues. The V gene lost 0 bases and the J gene lost 9 bases, with 10 bases spanning the gap. CDR3 in amino acids: CASSLAGLGSPLHF. The CDR3 bases are TGCGCCAGCAGCTTGGCAGGGCTTGGTTCACCCCTCCACTTT.

The V call is TRBV20-1, the J call TRBJ2-2; possible D gene TRBD2, 6 bases. The V gene's germline CDR1 is DFQATT and CDR2 SNEGSKA (reference sequence). The length of the CDR3 is 13 residues. Between the trimmed V and J ends, which lost 3 bases and 8 bases, there was a span of 13 bases. CDR3 sequence (DNA): TGCAGTGCTAGTCCCCGGACTAAGGGGGAGCTGTTTTTT. Translating gives CSASPRTKGELFF.

The chain joins TRBV28 to TRBJ1-5, with TRBD1 matching over 12 bases. Germline values: CDR1 MDHEN, CDR2 SYDVKM. Trimming at V came to 3 bases and at J to 5 bases, leaving 2 bases not matched to a gene. The CDR3 is 15 residues long. The chain's CDR3 is CASSFGTGGYQPQHF. In DNA form, the CDR3 reads TGTGCCAGCAGTTTCGGGACAGGGGGCTATCAGCCCCAGCATTTT.

The chain combines TRBV28 with TRBJ2-1, with TRBD2 identical over 7 bases. The germline V gene has CDR1 MDHEN and CDR2 SYDVKM. This CDR3 spans 15 amino acids. V was pared by 6 bases and J by 3 bases, with 8 bases of the junction left unmatched. The CDR3 region is CASSPGGRDYNEQFF. Written as DNA, the CDR3 is TGTGCCAGCAGCCCAGGAGGGAGGGACTACAATGAGCAGTTCTTC.

J is TRBJ2-7 and V is TRBV19; perhaps TRBD1 as D (6 bases). Trimming removed 5 bases at V and 3 bases at J, with 11 bases between. The CDR3 is 13 amino acids. Per germline, CDR1 LNHDA and CDR2 SQIVND (reference sequence). This CDR3 reads CASSPGQIYEQYF. CDR3 DNA: TGTGCCAGTAGTCCCGGACAGATCTACGAGCAGTACTTC.

This sequence joins TRBV28 and TRBJ1-5; 10 bases match TRBD1. CDR3 size: 16 residues. Per germline, CDR1 MDHEN and CDR2 SYDVKM. With 6 bases clipped from V and 4 bases from J, the junction kept 9 bases outside the gene matches. CDR3 bases: TGTGCCAGCAGCGTCGTGGGACAGGGGACGAATCAGCCCCAGCATTTT. Protein product: CASSVVGQGTNQPQHF.

This clone was observed once. The chain has TRBV7-9 and TRBJ2-4; 10 bases agree with TRBD2. The germline CDR1 and CDR2 sequences are SEHNR and FQNEAQ (reference sequence). Trimming removed 5 bases from V and 8 bases from J; junction bases left unmatched: 15. CDR3 length equals 17 residues. CDR3 sequence (DNA): TGTGCCAGCAGCCCTCCCAGCGGGGGGGCCTTGGGGGACATTCAGTACTTC. It specifies CASSPPSGGALGDIQYF.

The chain uses TRBV5-1 and TRBJ1-1, with TRBD1 matching 7 bases. The CDR3 is 15 residues long. The trim removed 4 bases at V and 2 bases at J, leaving 8 bases unmatched. Per the germline V gene, CDR1 is SGHRS and CDR2 is YFSETQ. CDR3 nucleotides: TGCGCCAGCAGCCCCCTGGGACAGCTCAACACTGAAGCTTTCTTT. This codes for CASSPLGQLNTEAFF.

The rearrangement joins TRBV21-1 to TRBJ2-2; the listed D gene, TRBD2, was not tested against the DNA. TRBV21-1 is a documented pseudogene. CDR3 length: 18 amino acids. CDR3 residues: CASSKGTSGSPRGGELFF. Written as DNA, the CDR3 is TGTGCCAGCAGCAAAGGAACTAGCGGGAGTCCCCGGGGTGGGGAGCTGTTTTTT.

This chain connects TRBV30 to TRBJ2-2, with 16 bases aligning to TRBD2. Germline assignment: CDR1 GTSNPN and CDR2 SVGIG (reference sequence). This CDR3 spans 19 amino acids. V lost 8 bases and J lost 2; bases outside the gene matches: 14. CDR3 in amino acids: CAGSSGTSGGALNTGELFF. In DNA form, the CDR3 reads TGTGCCGGTTCATCCGGGACTAGCGGGGGGGCTCTCAACACCGGGGAGCTGTTTTTT. Filled out from reference TRBV30 and TRBJ2-2, the complete variable domain reads SQTIHQWPATLVQPVGSPLSLECTVEGTSNPNLYWYRQAAGRGLQLLFYSVGIGQISSEVPQNLSASRPQDRQFILSSKKLLLSDSGFYLCAGSSGTSGGALNTGELFFGEGSRLTVL.

V usage is TRBV2 and J usage is TRBJ2-3; the match to TRBD1 covers 8 bases. Germline V gives CDR1 SNHLY, CDR2 FYNNEI. The CDR3 spans 13 residues. With 8 bases clipped from V and 5 bases from J, the junction kept 6 bases outside the gene matches. The CDR3 loop is CASGRGRGDTQYF. The CDR3 coding sequence is TGTGCCAGCGGCAGGGGGCGGGGAGATACGCAGTATTTT.